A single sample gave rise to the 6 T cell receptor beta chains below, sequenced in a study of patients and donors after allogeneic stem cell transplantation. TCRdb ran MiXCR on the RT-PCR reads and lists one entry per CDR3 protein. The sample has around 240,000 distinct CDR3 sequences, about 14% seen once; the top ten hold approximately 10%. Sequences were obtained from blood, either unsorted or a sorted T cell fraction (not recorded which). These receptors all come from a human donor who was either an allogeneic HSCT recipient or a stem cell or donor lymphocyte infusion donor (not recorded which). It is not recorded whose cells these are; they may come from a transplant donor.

CDR3 in amino acids: CAWSFQGADTQYF. The CDR3 nucleotides read TGTGCCTGGAGTTTTCAGGGCGCAGATACGCAGTATTTT. The chain has TRBV30 and TRBJ2-3; possible D gene TRBD1, 5 bases. This CDR3 has 13 amino acids. The germline gives CDR1 GTSNPN, CDR2 SVGIG (reference sequence). V lost 2 bases and J lost 4, with 10 bases in between.

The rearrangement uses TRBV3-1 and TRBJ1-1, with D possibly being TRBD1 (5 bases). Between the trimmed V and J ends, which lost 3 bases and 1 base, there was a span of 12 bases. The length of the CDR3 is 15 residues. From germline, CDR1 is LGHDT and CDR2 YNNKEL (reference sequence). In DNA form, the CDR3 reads TGTGCCAGCAGCCAGGGCCGAGGGGCGAACACTGAAGCTTTCTTT. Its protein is CASSQGRGANTEAFF.

The CDR3: CASSHRRDGRLSTDTQYF. The CDR3 nucleotides read TGCGCCAGCAGCCACAGGAGGGACGGGAGGCTTAGCACAGATACGCAGTATTTT. This rearrangement joins TRBV4-1 to TRBJ2-3; 7 bases are a match to TRBD2. The junction had 12 bases not matched to a gene; V was cut back by 3 bases and J by 0 bases. This CDR3 has 18 residues. Germline-derived CDR1 and CDR2 are MGHRA and YSYEKL.

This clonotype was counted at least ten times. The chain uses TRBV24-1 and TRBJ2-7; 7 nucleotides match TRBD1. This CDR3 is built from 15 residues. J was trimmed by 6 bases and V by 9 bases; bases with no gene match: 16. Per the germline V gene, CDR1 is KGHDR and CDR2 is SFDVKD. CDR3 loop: CATGKEGGLGGEQYF. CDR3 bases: TGTGCCACCGGGAAGGAAGGGGGCTTGGGCGGCGAGCAGTACTTC.

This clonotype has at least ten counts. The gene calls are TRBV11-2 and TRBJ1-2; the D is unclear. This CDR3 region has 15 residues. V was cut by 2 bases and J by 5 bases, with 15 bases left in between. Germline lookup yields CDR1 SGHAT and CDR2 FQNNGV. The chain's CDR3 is CASSLLPGREYGYTF. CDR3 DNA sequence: TGTGCCAGCAGCTTATTGCCAGGCCGAGAGTATGGCTACACCTTC.

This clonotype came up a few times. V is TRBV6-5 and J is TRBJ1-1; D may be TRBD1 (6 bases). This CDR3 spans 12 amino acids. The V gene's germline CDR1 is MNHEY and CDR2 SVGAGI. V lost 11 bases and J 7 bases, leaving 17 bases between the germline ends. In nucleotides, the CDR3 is TGTGCCGACGAGAAAGGGGGAGATGAAGCTTTCTTT. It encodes CADEKGGDEAFF.